The sequence of this T cell receptor (beta chain) was determined in a study of OX40 agonist ivuxolimab in advanced cancers. Profiled with immunoSEQ multiplex PCR; TCRdb holds only in-frame clones, not every one. The sample consists of 75,000 to 100,000 clones, around 85% of them appearing once. Per germline, CDR1 KGHSH and CDR2 LQKENI. V dropped 6 bases and J dropped 7 bases, with 16 bases sitting between them. The CDR3 is made up of 13 amino acids. V usage is TRBV18 and J usage is TRBJ2-7, with D perhaps assigned TRBD1 or TRBD2 (5 bases each). The receptor comes from an adult with an advanced solid tumor such as melanoma, head and neck, liver or kidney cancer. This specimen was CD4+ or CD8+ T cells sorted from blood, taken in a trial of the OX40 agonist ivuxolimab. The CDR3, as DNA: TGTGCCAGCTCGCCCGGGGCTCAAGGGGAGCAGTACTTC. This translates into CASSPGAQGEQYF.